This entry lists 7 T cell receptor beta chains sequenced from one sample in a study of breast tumors, draining lymph nodes, adjacent tissues. Samples came from axillary lymph nodes draining the breast cancer. In TCRdb, the multiplex PCR reads were re-called with MiXCR into one record per CDR3 protein. The sample yields 180,000 or so distinct CDR3 sequences, roughly a third seen once. Sample: axillary lymph node tissue. These receptors were obtained from a female donor with breast cancer. Some clones in this sample may be carry-over from other donors' samples.

This clonotype appeared many times. The rearrangement links TRBV28 to TRBJ2-7, with 7 positions matching TRBD1. Germline V gene data show CDR1 as MDHEN and CDR2 as SYDVKM. This CDR3 is built from 14 residues. Germline trimming cut 6 bases from V and 4 bases from J; bases unmatched to any gene: 9. The CDR3 DNA is TGTGCCAGCAGCTCAACAGGGGTTAGTTACGAGCAGTACTTC. As protein: CASSSTGVSYEQYF. Complete variable domain (other parts from reference TRBV28 and TRBJ2-7): DVKVTQSSRYLVKRTGEKVFLECVQDMDHENMFWYRQDPGLGLRLIYFSYDVKMKEKGDIPEGYSVSREKKERFSLILESASTNQTSMYLCASSSTGVSYEQYFGPGTRLTVT.

The chain uses TRBV19 and TRBJ2-1, with D tentatively TRBD1 (5 bases). The CDR3 is made up of 13 amino acids. Germline loops: CDR1 LNHDA, CDR2 SQIVND (reference sequence). V was shortened by 7 bases and J by 7 bases, with 14 bases between the two germline ends. The DNA for the CDR3 is TGTGCCAGTAAGGGGCTAGTATTAAATGAGCAGTTCTTC. This sequence encodes CASKGLVLNEQFF. Full variable domain (remainder filled in from reference TRBV19 and TRBJ2-1): DGGITQSPKYLFRKEGQNVTLSCEQNLNHDAMYWYRQDPGQGLRLIYYSQIVNDFQKGDIAEGYSVSREKKESFPLTVTSAQKNPTAFYLCASKGLVLNEQFFGPGTRLTVL.

This clonotype was counted only a few times. V gene TRBV6-6 combines with J gene TRBJ1-1; the D is unclear. Germline V gives CDR1 MNHNY, CDR2 SVGAGI (reference sequence). There are 14 residues in the CDR3. The V and J ends lost 8 bases and 4 bases respectively, with 17 bases between them. CDR3 region: CASDPLGVSTEAFF. CDR3 sequence (DNA): TGTGCCAGCGATCCGCTTGGGGTGAGCACTGAAGCTTTCTTT.

The rearrangement uses TRBV30 and TRBJ2-1; 9 bases are a match to TRBD2. The CDR3 covers 15 residues. The V segment lost 5 bases and the J segment 9 bases; nucleotides outside the gene matches: 14. Germline values: CDR1 GTSNPN, CDR2 SVGIG (reference sequence). This CDR3 reads CAWGGLAWGRGEQFF. In DNA, the CDR3 is TGTGCCTGGGGTGGACTAGCGTGGGGGCGAGGTGAGCAGTTCTTC. The entire variable domain, with the rest obtained from reference TRBV30 and TRBJ2-1, is as follows: SQTIHQWPATLVQPVGSPLSLECTVEGTSNPNLYWYRQAAGRGLQLLFYSVGIGQISSEVPQNLSASRPQDRQFILSSKKLLLSDSGFYLCAWGGLAWGRGEQFFGPGTRLTVL.

This clonotype was observed at least ten times. The chain joins TRBV24-1 to TRBJ1-5, with D hard to call. The CDR3 covers 14 residues. Germline V gives CDR1 KGHDR, CDR2 SFDVKD. V was clipped by 9 bases and J by 7 bases, with 18 bases between them. CDR3 nucleotides: TGTGCCACCCAAGCTTTCGGGGAAGGACAGCCCCAGCATTTT. It encodes CATQAFGEGQPQHF.

About this clonotype itself: A much larger clone differs by one base, so this may be a read error. The chain links TRBV28 to TRBJ1-5; D might be TRBD1 (5 bases). This CDR3 comprises 14 residues. Trimming shortened V by 10 bases and J by 2 bases, and 15 bases separated the two germline ends. Germline loops: CDR1 MDHEN, CDR2 SYDVKM. The CDR3 sequence: CATSGIRGNQPQHF. CDR3 sequence (DNA): TGTGCCACCAGCGGTATCAGGGGCAATCAGCCCCAGCATTTT.

This clonotype occurred many times. The chain combines TRBV7-2 with TRBJ2-3; D is undetermined. Germline CDR1 SGHTA, CDR2 FQGNSA. The CDR3 loop spans 13 amino acids. Trimming took off 4 bases at V and 5 bases at J, with 10 bases between the two ends. The CDR3: CASSSQRKDTQYF. DNA of the CDR3: TGTGCCAGCAGCTCCCAACGTAAAGATACGCAGTATTTT.